This TCR beta chain originates from a study of blood T cell repertoires in COVID-19 (dated by TCRdb to the early 2020s). With respect to the entire study: Collaborator samples came from the United States, Italy and Spain and covered acute and convalescent phases of COVID-19. The prospective study material was composed of cDNA or gDNA derived from T cells, B-cell-depleted T cells, or PBMCs. Deeply sampled blood TCRbeta repertoires from subjects exposed to, actively infected with, or recovered from COVID-19 were included in the dataset. The repertoires were released in a freely available public database meant as a resource for research on the immune response to SARS-CoV-2. The samples were drawn from two sources: the first 160 participants of the ongoing ImmuneRACE study, and 1,000 to 1,500 subjects contributed by 6 global collaborators. The sample metadata nearly always contained a de-identified subject ID, COVID-19 status, age in years and sex. Where available, HLA class I and class II types were obtained from metadata supplied by the sample provider rather than from assay-based typing. Beyond this particular receptor, the publication reports: How much clinical and demographic metadata was included differed by source and by participant, and the metadata was provided uncurated.

Participants in the prospective study were aged roughly 18 to 100 years, lived in some 24 United States geographic areas, and enrolled through a virtual design. Cohort assignment in the prospective study relied on participant-reported clinical history from a screening survey and a study questionnaire. In the prospective study, mobile phlebotomists collected whole blood, serum and a nasopharyngeal or oropharyngeal swab from each participant. Prospective study participants could optionally give additional blood draws and questionnaires over an approximately 2-month period. Prospective study blood samples were shipped either frozen or at room temperature before DNA extraction. The CDR3 numbers 15 residues from cysteine through phenylalanine. CDR3 DNA is the only sequence kept; it has 45 bases, read in frame from the first base. Trimming removed 4 bases from V and 6 bases from J, leaving 18 bases between the germline ends. CDR1 and CDR2 were assigned from the germline V gene as SGHVS and FQNEAQ.

The immunoSEQ Assay, a bias-controlled multiplex PCR, was used to amplify TCRbeta CDR3 regions from genomic DNA. The study's processing was this. Nucleated cell counts per sample were estimated from amplification of reference gene primers within the assay. Sequence reads were collapsed and filtered to measure the absolute abundance of every unique TCRbeta CDR3 rearrangement. For each sample, productive Simpson clonality was calculated as the square root of Simpson's diversity index across productive rearrangements. Entries here come from immuneACCESS through TCRdb and include only in-frame sequences with V and J called. Some clones fail to appear in such tables; in the studies checked, an unresolved V gene covers under half of the shortfall, and the cause of the remainder is unknown. Clonal size and the V and J genes are those of that table, whereas D and trimming came from the DNA. Within this sample are more than 250,000 clones, with around 88% of them counted one time only. The leading ten clones occupy 1.2% of the sample.

For this clone: This clone's antigen is unknown. No clone much larger than this one lies a single base away; base qualities are absent.

The receptor comes from a woman in her 40s with acute COVID-19. Recombination linked TRBV7-8 to TRBJ1-1, and perhaps TRBD1 as D gene, on 6 matching bases. The sequenced material came from PBMCs or T cells enriched from blood (not recorded which). The CDR3 protein sequence reads: CASSYSGYRVAEAFF. The base sequence is TGTGCCAGCAGCTATTCGGGGTACAGGGTTGCTGAAGCTTTCTTT. The full variable domain, with segments outside the CDR3 supplied by the reference TRBV7-8 and TRBJ1-1 proteins, appears as GAGVSQSPRYKVAKRGQDVALRCDPISGHVSLFWYQQALGQGPEFLTYFQNEAQLDKSGLPSDRFFAERPEGSVSTLKIQRTQQEDSAVYLCASSYSGYRVAEAFFGQGTRLTVV.